The present T cell receptor (beta chain) was sequenced within a study of regulatory T cells in long-lasting Graves disease. Findings and limits, study-wide: Among the persistent patients, approximately 2,900 public clonotypes were shared, more than the approximately 1,000 shared among new patients.

TCR beta libraries were built with iRepertoire HTBI primers and Arm-PCR of CDR3 regions. TCRdb analysed the multiplex PCR reads with MiXCR anew, one entry per CDR3 protein. Of hundreds of thousands of distinct CDR3 sequences listed, over 15% are singletons. The germline V and J ends were trimmed by 0 bases and 4 bases, with 21 bases remaining between them. CDR1 is MGHRA, CDR2 YSYEKL, per germline. The CDR3 contains 18 residues. This clonotype showed up many times. Its antigen is unidentified. Time point meaning: newly diagnosed GD, antithyroid drugs for less than 3 months. PBMCs were the source of the RNA used for TCR sequencing. The sample also formed part of further work on T cells in Graves' hyperthyroidism and ophthalmopathy. That paper adds: Diagnosis of hyperthyroidism was new in patients aged 18 to 65, and its duration was under 2 months.

Sequences were derived from peripheral blood mononuclear cells (PBMCs), sampled at new diagnosis, from a patient treated with antithyroid drugs. The source is a man aged 35-49 years with Graves disease. The rearrangement joins TRBV4-1 to TRBJ1-1; weak D call: TRBD1 (6 bases). CDR3 sequence (DNA): TGCGCCAGCAGCCAAGATGAGCGGCAGGGGTATATCAGCACTGAAGCTTTCTTT. As protein: CASSQDERQGYISTEAFF.